This passage covers 20 T cell receptor beta chains from one sample sequenced in a study of T cells in Graves' hyperthyroidism and ophthalmopathy. RNA transcripts were the template for amplifying TCR beta CDR3 regions. The HTBI primer set was used in a first-round RT-PCR of the TCR CDR3. One entry per CDR3 protein, called by TCRdb with MiXCR from the multiplex PCR reads. Of approximately 400,000 distinct CDR3 sequences listed, over 12% were seen once; the top ten hold over 25%. Sequencing was carried out using blood. These receptors were taken from a man aged 45 to 65 with Graves' ophthalmopathy.

There are many counts of this clonotype. The chain recombines TRBV12-3 or TRBV12-4 with TRBJ2-7; 9 bases fit TRBD1. The V segment lost 7 bases and the J segment 2 bases; nucleotides outside the gene matches: 9. The CDR3 consists of 15 residues. The CDR3 loop reads CASTRGDRAAYEQYF. The CDR3 nucleotides are TGTGCCAGCACCCGCGGGGACAGGGCGGCCTACGAGCAGTACTTC.

This clonotype was observed a handful of times. V is TRBV3-1 and J is TRBJ1-2; D not certain. The CDR3 runs 13 residues. The V gene's germline CDR1 is LGHDT and CDR2 YNNKEL (reference sequence). V was shortened by 7 bases and J by 2 bases, with 11 bases between the two germline ends. CDR3 coding DNA: TGTGCCAGCAATGCCCAAAGCAACTATGGCTACACCTTC. Translated, it gives CASNAQSNYGYTF.

The chain joins TRBV29-1 to TRBJ2-7; no reliable D call. Trimming removed 6 bases from V and 2 bases from J, with 11 bases in between. CDR1 and CDR2 (germline): SQVTM, ANQGSEA. The CDR3 extends over 12 amino acids. The CDR3 loop is CSVWATTYEQYF. Written as DNA, the CDR3 is TGCAGCGTCTGGGCGACCACCTACGAGCAGTACTTC.

In this sample, this clonotype turned up once. V gene TRBV20-1 combines with J gene TRBJ2-5, with TRBD2 matching 13 bases. Germline loops: CDR1 DFQATT, CDR2 SNEGSKA (reference sequence). The CDR3 extends over 15 amino acids. V dropped 6 bases and J dropped 5; count of bases not matched to a gene: 9. The CDR3 here is CSAAGLAGSGETQYF. The CDR3 DNA sequence: TGCAGTGCCGCGGGACTAGCGGGATCGGGGGAGACCCAGTACTTC.

This clonotype was counted at least ten times. The chain employs TRBV20-1 and TRBJ1-1; D is undetermined. CDR1 and CDR2 (germline): DFQATT, SNEGSKA (reference sequence). This CDR3 is 14 amino acids long. Between the trimmed V and J ends, which lost 0 bases and 2 bases, there was a span of 10 bases. CDR3 DNA: TGCAGTGCTAGAGATTTCGGGGATAACACTGAAGCTTTCTTT. Translating it yields CSARDFGDNTEAFF.

This clonotype has a handful of counts. The V call is TRBV12-3 or TRBV12-4, the J call TRBJ2-1, with a tentative D call TRBD1 (6 bases). The CDR3 covers 14 residues. Trimming cost V 6 bases and J 4 bases, with 13 bases left between them. The CDR3 protein is CASSRDTGYNEQFF. The CDR3 bases are TGTGCCAGCAGCCGGGACACCGGATACAATGAGCAGTTCTTC.

V gene TRBV5-8 combines with J gene TRBJ1-1, with TRBD1 as a possible D gene (5 bases). Germline CDR1 is SGHTS and CDR2 is YDEGEE. V lost 2 bases, J lost 0 bases, and 8 bases lay in between. The CDR3 runs 14 residues. In nucleotides, the CDR3 is TGTGCCAGCAGCTTATTACAGGTGAACACTGAAGCTTTCTTT. This encodes CASSLLQVNTEAFF.

The sample holds a few counts of this clonotype. The chain links TRBV12-3 or TRBV12-4 to TRBJ2-3, with 7 bases aligning to TRBD2. The CDR3 is 16 residues long. Unmatched junction bases numbered 10, after V lost 7 bases and J lost 0 bases. CDR3 amino acids: CASTLPSGPSTDTQYF. The CDR3 nucleotides are TGTGCCAGCACCCTTCCTAGCGGTCCTAGCACAGATACGCAGTATTTT.

This clonotype was picked up many times. This chain links TRBV28 with TRBJ2-7, with D maybe TRBD1 (6 bases). CDR3 size: 14 residues. Germline V gene sequence: CDR1 MDHEN, CDR2 SYDVKM. V lost 5 bases and J 2 bases, leaving 13 bases between the germline ends. CDR3 loop: CASSQGQPAYEQYF. Written as DNA, the CDR3 is TGTGCCAGCAGTCAAGGACAGCCAGCCTACGAGCAGTACTTC.

This clonotype was observed a handful of times. This may come from a read error, since a much larger clone is one base off. The rearrangement joins TRBV3-1 to TRBJ2-1, with 10 positions matching TRBD2. The CDR3 contains 15 residues. Germline values: CDR1 LGHDT, CDR2 YNNKEL (reference sequence). CDR3: CASSQELAGYNEQLF. CDR3 DNA sequence: TGTGCCAGCAGCCAAGAACTAGCGGGGTACAATGAGCAGCTCTTC.

The chain joins TRBV6-2 or TRBV6-3 to TRBJ2-5, with 7 bases that match TRBD2. Germline CDR1 MNHEY, CDR2 SVGEGT. The CDR3 totals 22 residues. Trimming cost V 6 bases and J 4 bases; bases outside gene matches: 32. CDR3 DNA sequence: TGTGCCAGCAGCCTGGGTGTGCAAACGGGAGGAGAATTTCTTTGGGCAACAGAGACCCAGTACTTC. It codes for CASSLGVQTGGEFLWATETQYF.

This clonotype came up a few times. The genes are TRBV19 and TRBJ2-5; 8 nucleotides match TRBD1. The V gene end was trimmed by 5 bases and the J gene end by 2 bases; junction bases not matched to a gene: 7. In germline, CDR1 is LNHDA, CDR2 SQIVND (reference sequence). CDR3 length: 15 residues. The CDR3 nucleotides are TGTGCCAGTAGTGCCCAGGGGGCTCAGCAAGAGACCCAGTACTTC. Protein sequence: CASSAQGAQQETQYF.

This clonotype was recorded many times. The junction shows a germline mismatch at one end, possibly a read error. The CDR3 spells CAGSGAKNTEAFF. In DNA, the CDR3 is TGTGCCGGGAGCGGGGCAAAGAACACTGAAGCTTTCTTT. The chain employs TRBV30 and TRBJ1-1; possible D gene TRBD1, 5 bases. The CDR3 length is 13 residues. The germline V gene encodes CDR1 GTSNPN and CDR2 SVGIG (reference sequence). The whole variable domain, remainder taken from reference TRBV30 and TRBJ1-1, is SQTIHQWPATLVQPVGSPLSLECTVEGTSNPNLYWYRQAAGRGLQLLFYSVGIGQISSEVPQNLSASRPQDRQFILSSKKLLLSDSGFYLCAGSGAKNTEAFFGQGTRLTVV.

The table lists this clonotype with many counts. The chain couples TRBV5-1 to TRBJ2-7; TRBD2 agrees at 14 bases. The germline gives CDR1 SGHRS, CDR2 YFSETQ. V was clipped by 4 bases and J by 7 bases; unmatched bases: 13. There are 17 residues in the CDR3. The CDR3 is CASSPPNRLAGGEEQYF. CDR3 nucleotide sequence: TGCGCCAGCAGCCCCCCGAACAGACTAGCGGGAGGGGAGGAGCAGTACTTC.

Many counts were recorded for this clonotype. The chain is built from TRBV27 and TRBJ1-2; unclear D gene. V lost 6 bases and J lost 0, with 14 bases in between. The germline gives CDR1 MNHEY, CDR2 SMNVEV (reference sequence). This CDR3 spans 15 amino acids. The CDR3 sequence is CASSKGSMTNYGYTF. The CDR3 nucleotides are TGTGCCAGCAGCAAGGGCAGTATGACTAACTATGGCTACACCTTC.

This clonotype was recorded many times. V usage is TRBV5-1 and J usage is TRBJ1-3, with TRBD1 matching over 7 bases. There are 16 residues in the CDR3. Trimming at V came to 4 bases and at J to 1 base, leaving 8 bases not matched to a gene. CDR1 SGHRS and CDR2 YFSETQ come from the germline V gene. CDR3 bases: TGCGCCAGCAGCCACCAGACAGGGCGGTCTGGAAACACCATATATTTT. It yields the protein CASSHQTGRSGNTIYF.

Concerning this clonotype: A single base separates this from a much larger clone, so it may be a read error. V usage is TRBV5-5 and J usage is TRBJ2-1, with D possibly being TRBD1 (5 bases). CDR3 size: 15 residues. Looked up from germline, CDR1 is SGHKS and CDR2 is YYEKEE (reference sequence). Trimming took 4 bases from V and 0 from J, leaving 11 bases between them. CDR3 amino acids: CASSLGQDSYNEQFF. For the CDR3, the DNA is TGTGCCAGCAGCCTAGGACAAGACTCCTACAATGAGCAGTTCTTC.

This clonotype was recorded many times. The chain is built from TRBV5-1 and TRBJ2-7; no reliable D call. Germline lookup yields CDR1 SGHRS and CDR2 YFSETQ. The V and J ends lost 4 bases and 7 bases respectively, with 21 bases between them. The CDR3 has 15 residues. The CDR3 spells CASSVDNFHAGEQYF. The CDR3 region has the DNA TGCGCCAGCAGCGTTGACAACTTCCATGCTGGAGAGCAGTACTTC.

In this sample, this clonotype turned up many times. The V gene is TRBV3-1, the J gene TRBJ2-2; D remains unclear. Germline loops: CDR1 LGHDT, CDR2 YNNKEL (reference sequence). This CDR3 contains 13 residues. Trimming took off 6 bases at V and 6 bases at J, with 11 bases between the two ends. CDR3 in amino acids: CASRTSVSGELFF. Written as DNA, the CDR3 is TGTGCCAGCAGGACTTCTGTCTCCGGGGAGCTGTTTTTT. The full variable domain, its missing parts supplied by reference TRBV3-1 and TRBJ2-2, is DTAVSQTPKYLVTQMGNDKSIKCEQNLGHDTMYWYKQDSKKFLKIMFSYNNKELIINETVPNRFSPKSPDKAHLNLHINSLELGDSAVYFCASRTSVSGELFFGEGSRLTVL.

The chain joins TRBV30 to TRBJ2-1; D is unresolved. This CDR3 is 14 amino acids long. V shed 2 bases and J shed 9 bases, with 17 bases lying between them. CDR1 is GTSNPN and CDR2 is SVGIG in the germline V gene (reference sequence). The CDR3 DNA reads as TGTGCCTGGAGTAGAGGCCGGGTTAACCCTGAGCAGTTCTTC. Translation: CAWSRGRVNPEQFF.